This T cell receptor (beta chain) was identified during a study of vaccination and CD4 T cells after COVID-19. Study summary: Overlapping spike pools from SARS-CoV-2 and HCoV-NL63, HCoV-OC43 and HCoV-229E served as culture stimuli.

A word on this clonotype: Its antigen is as yet unknown.

The CDR3 is 12 amino acids. V was pared by 0 bases and J by 9 bases, with 6 bases between. Germline V gene sequence: CDR1 DFQATT, CDR2 SNEGSKA (reference sequence). Cultured CD4+ T cell DNA was sequenced using the Oncomine TCR Beta short-read assay. TCRdb re-called the PCR reads through MiXCR, storing one row per CDR3 protein. The profile shows 2,000 to 3,000 distinct CDR3 sequences, roughly 28% of them singletons. General observations from the study: The median proportion of reactive clones detected only post-vaccination in convalescent patients was approximately 90%.

Indicated treatment: roughly ten-day PBMC culture with coronavirus spike peptide pools or control peptides (ViraFEST assay). During the years 2011-2018, before the COVID-19 pandemic, the unexposed donor's CD4+ T cells were collected. ViraFEST stimulated the growth of antigen-specific T cells using peptide pools and subsequently profiled their TCRs by sequencing. The chain links TRBV20-1 to TRBJ1-6; no clear D gene. The sample comprised CD4+ T cells from blood, cultured in vitro. This sequence originates from a human donor in good health. CDR3 sequence: CSARDWVSPLHF. In DNA form, the CDR3 reads TGCAGTGCTAGAGATTGGGTTTCACCCCTCCACTTT.